This T cell receptor beta chain is from a study of cytomegalovirus exposure and HLA in healthy donors (dated 2017 in TCRdb). In terms of the full investigation: In an earlier analysis of some 550 of the donors, 250 to 350 Gb of sequence data and 100 million or so unique TCR beta sequences from 180 million or so T cells were reported. About 320 gigabases of sequencing data and tens of millions of unique TCR sequences were included in an early release covering about 700 HLA-typed donors. Among the approximately 400 genotyped donors, approximately 76% belonged to the genetic ancestry cluster associated with self-reported Caucasian donors. The aim of the study was to test whether cataloging public T cell receptors could identify signatures of past pathogen exposure. The T cell repertoires of about 700 subjects were profiled by immunosequencing and related to cytomegalovirus serostatus. A separate validation cohort of roughly 110 different subjects was used in addition to the 666-subject first cohort. To predict cytomegalovirus infection status, the study combined high-throughput TCR immunosequencing, statistical association of individual TCRs with disease status, and machine learning. A later analysis re-examined previously published TCR beta repertoires from roughly 650 donors and added high-resolution HLA genotyping to investigate patterns of TCR occurrence. Rather than drawing on any new phenotypic data, the later analysis identified candidate immune exposures from TCR beta sequences and the way those sequences occurred across donors. To decide whether each TCR beta V gene segment behaved as functional or pseudogenic, an earlier analysis of approximately 590 of the donors relied on high-throughput TCR beta sequencing. Donor age, sex, ethnicity and CMV serostatus were collected together with the repertoire data. A later genetic analysis took genome-wide SNP genotypes for about 55% of the 666 donors and used that subset as a discovery cohort. Every discovery cohort repertoire had been produced on one sequencing platform. HLA typing included class I and class II loci at four-digit resolution. The number of donors typed differed by locus, with roughly 629-640 for A, B, C, DRB1 and DQB1, more than 500 for DQA1, under 610 for DPA1, and 400 to 490 for DPB1. Because of strong linkage in the cohort, four or five DR-DQ haplotypes were treated as single units for association and clustering. On average, roughly 240,000 unique TCR beta nucleotide sequences were sequenced per donor among several hundred genotyped donors of the cohort, with around 19% of those sequences being non-productive.

In total, more than 500 healthy bone marrow donors made up the cohort. Cohort members were all nominally healthy when sampled, although unrecorded immune exposures were likely present. The donor tested CMV seronegative, placing the donor among the 352 seronegative members of the cohort. A peripheral blood sample was collected from each donor, and TCR beta sequencing was performed on peripheral blood mononuclear cells. The Qiagen DNeasy Blood Extraction Kit was used to extract genomic DNA from the blood cell samples. V lost 0 bases and J lost 1 base; the stretch between them is 5 bases long. The germline V gene (reference sequence) gives CDR1 as SGHNT and CDR2 as YYREEE. The CDR3, from cysteine to phenylalanine, totals 14 residues. Only the CDR3 DNA is retained, 42 bases long and in frame from the first base. In the case of this clone: The antigen it recognizes is unknown. The input lacks base qualities; no much larger clone sits a single base away.

The method was the immunoSEQ multiplex PCR assay. The multiplex PCR relied on a mix of 60 forward primers for TCR Vbeta segments and 13 reverse primers for TCR Jbeta segments. A multiplex PCR assay on genomic DNA amplified the CDR3 region of rearranged TCR beta genes. The amplified TCR beta libraries were sequenced on the Illumina HiSeq System as 87-base-pair reads. Per the original workflow: A later analysis counted tens of millions of unique TCR beta chains across the 690 or so repertoires, and roughly 11 million of these chains were shared by at least two donors. To remove PCR and sequencing errors, raw reads were error-corrected and collapsed into unique sequences using a nearest-neighbor algorithm that merged closely related sequences. Alignment of CDR3 sequences to IMGT reference sequences was used to assign V, D and J gene segments. For a sequence to be retained, a match of at least six nucleotides to both a V gene segment and a J gene segment was required. A rearrangement counted as productive if the CDR3 had no stop codons and remained in frame with V and J, and every other rearrangement counted as non-productive. Following IMGT convention, CDR3 was defined as the stretch from the second conserved V-encoded cysteine up to the conserved J-encoded phenylalanine. The earlier analysis of 500 to 750 of the donors excluded any sequence lacking an unambiguous match to a single V gene segment. In an earlier analysis of 450 to 750 of the donors, a V segment was called functional when productive rearrangements were above 56.7%, and segregating when the standard deviation between donors exceeded 5%. To diagnose cytomegalovirus status from the catalog of TCR beta chain sequences, a statistical classification framework was built. In a later analysis, V and J genes were assigned by comparing TCR nucleotide sequences against IMGT/GENE-DB human TR gene sequences. Using the TCRdist pipeline, a later analysis assigned CDR3 sequences along with most-parsimonious VDJ recombination scenarios. A later analysis defined each TCR beta chain by its CDR3 amino acid sequence plus V-gene family, and excluded reads lacking a unique V-gene family. In a later analysis, 450 to 600 highly shared, low-generation-probability nucleotide sequences were removed to address suspected cross-contamination and a sequencing artifact. In a later analysis, a clonal expansion index for each public chain was calculated from normalized within-repertoire ranks of inferred template counts. In a later analysis, generation probabilities were computed with a VDJ recombination model fitted to out-of-frame rearrangements, and the resulting probabilities were checked against IGoR. In a later analysis, TCR-TCR, TCR-HLA and TCR-CMV co-occurrence was scored with hypergeometric tests, and a repertoire-size bias correction was applied to TCR pairs. In a later analysis, false discovery rates were estimated by permuting HLA or CMV assignments 20 times. In a later analysis, co-occurring TCRs were grouped with DBSCAN, and TCRdist sequence similarity was added when clustering was performed within HLA-allele-positive subsets. Repertoires with fewer than 30,000 or more than 120,000 public chains were left out of co-occurrence clustering, as were five repertoires with anomalous nucleotide sharing. Sourced from immuneACCESS, this table was stored by TCRdb with only in-frame sequences that have V and J called. A share of the clones is absent; for the studies checked, an unresolved V gene accounts for under half, and the remainder has no known explanation. The V and J calls and clone size are taken from that table; D and trimming were inferred from the DNA. A total of over 150,000 clones appear in this sample, around 77% of them only once. Of the sample, roughly 3% is held by the ten largest clones.

Results the study describes overall, beyond this receptor: Sequencing depth was assumed to be roughly uniform across donors in the presence/absence analyses, though that assumption may not hold. A later analysis associated 16,951 TCR beta sequences with specific HLA alleles at a false discovery rate of 0.05. Linkage disequilibrium might explain the correlated functional status among segregating V segments, but an unknown experimental factor could not be ruled out. A further reported finding was that TCR beta sequences accurately predicted the HLA-A and HLA-B alleles for most subjects in the first cohort. Approximately 16 rarely observed V segments, including chromosome 9 orphons, were excluded from the earlier analysis of some 590 of the donors because counts were too low. Only TCR beta chains were sequenced in this cohort, and the absence of alpha or paired-chain data limited detectable features. While some public TCRs were present in many individuals, most TCR sequences turned up only very rarely across donors. In both the original and validation cohorts, the classifier was reported to diagnose cytomegalovirus status with high specificity and sensitivity. In vitro tests confirmed that a few of the cytomegalovirus-associated TCR beta chains recognize cytomegalovirus antigens. A later analysis reported that several top co-occurrence clusters appeared linked to parvovirus B19, influenza, CMV and Epstein-Barr virus. Some IMGT-functional V segments, including TRBV6-2 and TRBV6-3, could not be told apart with the 87-base-pair reads, so those segments were excluded. In a later analysis, HLA-associated TCR beta chains showed more clonal expansion and lower generation probabilities than non-associated chains that were equally common. HLA typing was unavailable for some donors at each locus, so association tests used only the typed subset. According to a later analysis, TCR association rates differed among HLA loci, with DRB1 alleles showing the most associated TCRs and HLA-C alleles showing the fewest. A group of highly shared sequence variants was considered likely to be a technical artifact of the sequencing pipeline. An earlier analysis of some 590 of the donors showed that most TCR beta V segments appeared in productive rearrangements either about 90% or about 30% of the time, which broadly matched IMGT annotations. In the study, approximately 160 TCR beta chains were listed as associated with cytomegalovirus. V-gene and J-gene trimming of TCR beta chains was associated with a missense DCLRE1C variant in a later genetic analysis, and the association was replicated in an independent cohort. According to the authors, the approach could potentially be generalized to other disease states and immunological phenotypes. Immune exposure information for the cohort was limited to CMV serostatus. In a later genetic analysis, fewer N-insertions in productive TCRs were reported among donors in an Asian-associated ancestry cluster than the roughly 700-donor mean. A later analysis found that most CMV-associated TCR beta chains appeared HLA-restricted, with HLA associations seemingly driven largely by CMV exposure. Strong co-occurrence of HLA alleles, especially DR and DQ, made assigning TCR associations to individual alleles difficult.

This sequence originates from a young woman in good health and CMV-seronegative. Sequenced sample: PBMCs. Recombination linked TRBV5-4 to TRBJ2-1, with the identity of the D gene unclear. The DNA sequence is given as TGTGCCAGCAGCTTGGGGAGTTCCTACAATGAGCAGTTCTTC. Translation gives CASSLGSSYNEQFF.